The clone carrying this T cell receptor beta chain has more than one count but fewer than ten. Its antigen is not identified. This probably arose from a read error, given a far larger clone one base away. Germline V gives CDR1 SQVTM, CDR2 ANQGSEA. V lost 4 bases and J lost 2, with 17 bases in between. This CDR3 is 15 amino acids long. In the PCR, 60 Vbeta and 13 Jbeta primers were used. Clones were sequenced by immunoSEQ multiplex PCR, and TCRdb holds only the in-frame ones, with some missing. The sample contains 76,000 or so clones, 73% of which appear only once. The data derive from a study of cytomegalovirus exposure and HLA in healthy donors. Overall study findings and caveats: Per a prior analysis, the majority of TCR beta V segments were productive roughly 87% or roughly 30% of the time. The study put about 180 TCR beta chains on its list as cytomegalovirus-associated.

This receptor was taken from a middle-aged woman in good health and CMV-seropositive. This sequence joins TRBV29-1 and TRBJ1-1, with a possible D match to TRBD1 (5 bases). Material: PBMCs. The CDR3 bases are TGCAGCGTTGCATCTATACAGGCCATCAACACTGAAGCTTTCTTT. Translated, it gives CSVASIQAINTEAFF. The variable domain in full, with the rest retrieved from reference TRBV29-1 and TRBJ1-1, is SAVISQKPSRDICQRGTSLTIQCQVDSQVTMMFWYRQQPGQSLTLIATANQGSEATYESGFVIDKFPISRPNLTFSTLTVSNMSPEDSSIYLCSVASIQAINTEAFFGQGTRLTVV.